Following are 20 T cell receptor beta chains from one sample sequenced in a study of T cell changes during pregnancy in multiple sclerosis. Assay: immunoSEQ multiplex PCR; the TCRdb copy retains only in-frame clones and omits some. The sample holds roughly 89,000 clones; just under 95% are singletons and the top ten take 3.5% to 4.5%. The specimen comprised peripheral blood, sampled in the first trimester of pregnancy. These receptors all stem from a female donor with multiple sclerosis, enrolled in a pregnancy study.

The V call is TRBV4-1, the J call TRBJ1-2, with TRBD1 matching over 9 bases. The CDR3 is 16 residues long. Germline values: CDR1 MGHRA, CDR2 YSYEKL. With V trimmed by 0 bases and J by 7 bases, 9 bases remained unmatched. The CDR3 DNA reads TGCGCCAGCAGCCAAGAGTGGATGGGACAGGGCCTTGGCTACACCTTC. Translated: CASSQEWMGQGLGYTF.

This chain joins TRBV4-2 and TRBJ1-1, with TRBD1 identical over 7 bases. V lost 3 bases and J lost 3; bases outside the gene matches: 13. The CDR3 length is 17 residues. Germline CDR1 LGHNA, CDR2 YNFKEQ. CDR3 nucleotides: TGTGCCAGCAGCCAGGTCGTTAAAGGGGGCTTGGACACTGAAGCTTTCTTT. Its translation is CASSQVVKGGLDTEAFF.

Only one count was recorded for this clone. This chain joins TRBV7-9 and TRBJ1-4; D ambiguous. V dropped 0 bases and J dropped 10 bases, with 15 bases sitting between them. This CDR3 region has 15 residues. The germline V gene encodes CDR1 SEHNR and CDR2 FQNEAQ (reference sequence). DNA of the CDR3: TGTGCCAGCAGCTTAGCGTCGTCCAGCAGGCGAAAACTGTTTTTT. Translating gives CASSLASSSRRKLFF. The full variable domain, in which reference TRBV7-9 and TRBJ1-4 provide the parts outside the CDR3, is DTGVSQNPRHKITKRGQNVTFRCDPISEHNRLYWYRQTLGQGPEFLTYFQNEAQLEKSRLLSDRFSAERPKGSFSTLEIQRTEQGDSAMYLCASSLASSSRRKLFFGSGTQLSVL.

This sequence joins TRBV5-6 and TRBJ2-5; 7 nucleotides align to TRBD2. The CDR3 covers 14 residues. Losses at the gene ends were 0 bases for V and 1 base for J; bases not matched to a gene: 0. In germline, CDR1 is SGHDT, CDR2 YYEEEE. The CDR3 region has the DNA TGTGCCAGCAGCTTGGGCGGGGGCCAAGAGACCCAGTACTTC. This gives the protein CASSLGGGQETQYF.

This chain connects TRBV7-8 to TRBJ2-1; D is undetermined. The germline V and J ends were trimmed by 0 bases and 0 bases, with 15 bases remaining between them. Germline V gives CDR1 SGHVS, CDR2 FQNEAQ. This CDR3 comprises 18 residues. CDR3 coding DNA: TGTGCCAGCAGCTTAGCGACGAGAGCGAGTATCTCCTACAATGAGCAGTTCTTC. Its translation: CASSLATRASISYNEQFF.

This clone was detected only a few times. V usage is TRBV7-8 and J usage is TRBJ1-2; D unresolved. The CDR3 sequence is 13 residues long. The V end lost 1 base, the J end lost 6 bases, and 9 bases lay between the germline ends. Germline V gene sequence: CDR1 SGHVS, CDR2 FQNEAQ. CDR3: CASSLGQFDGYTF. The CDR3 DNA reads TGTGCCAGCAGCTTAGGACAATTTGATGGCTACACCTTC.

The V gene is TRBV5-4, the J gene TRBJ2-7, with a tentative D call TRBD2 (6 bases). The V end was cut by 5 bases, the J end by 5 bases, with 14 bases between. The CDR3 runs 13 residues. CDR1 and CDR2 (germline): SGHNT, YYREEE (reference sequence). CDR3 nucleotide sequence: TGTGCCAGCAGTCCGACTAGTTTCGACGAGCAGTACTTC. This gives the protein CASSPTSFDEQYF.

CDR3 in amino acids: CASTFQGFYGYTF. For the CDR3, the DNA is TGTGCCAGCACCTTCCAGGGTTTTTATGGCTACACCTTC. V gene TRBV2 combines with J gene TRBJ1-2; possible D gene TRBD1, 5 bases. V was clipped by 7 bases and J by 5 bases, with 14 bases between them. The CDR3 runs 13 residues. Germline CDR1 reads SNHLY; CDR2 reads FYNNEI.

The genes are TRBV6-5 and TRBJ2-7; 9 bases align to TRBD1. The CDR3 runs 16 residues. From germline, CDR1 is MNHEY and CDR2 SVGAGI. V gave up 4 bases and J gave up 3 bases; unmatched junction bases: 10. As DNA, the CDR3 is TGTGCCAGCAGTTCGGACAGGGGAAAGGAATACTACGAGCAGTACTTC. Its translation: CASSSDRGKEYYEQYF.

This clone was seen once. The V gene is TRBV7-3, the J gene TRBJ1-1; unclear D gene. The germline gives CDR1 SGHTA, CDR2 FQGTGA. Trimming took 5 bases from V and 2 from J, leaving 9 bases between them. The CDR3 totals 13 residues. CDR3 in amino acids: CASSTTINTEAFF. As DNA, the CDR3 is TGTGCCAGCAGCACAACCATCAACACTGAAGCTTTCTTT.

The chain is built from TRBV9 and TRBJ2-3; D is uncertain. This CDR3 is built from 14 residues. The germline V and J ends were trimmed by 2 bases and 3 bases, with 10 bases remaining between them. CDR1 is SGDLS and CDR2 is YYNGEE in the germline V gene. The CDR3 nucleotides read TGTGCCAGCAGCGTTGCCCTCACTACAGATACGCAGTATTTT. Amino acids: CASSVALTTDTQYF.

This rearrangement joins TRBV6-6 to TRBJ1-2, with D unresolved. The V gene lost 4 bases and the J gene lost 4 bases, with 10 bases spanning the gap. This CDR3 is 13 amino acids long. Germline values: CDR1 MNHNY, CDR2 SVGAGI (reference sequence). The CDR3 region is CASSFDTAYGYTF. The DNA for the CDR3 is TGTGCCAGCAGTTTCGACACAGCCTATGGCTACACCTTC.

The chain joins TRBV5-1 to TRBJ2-2, with unresolved D. This CDR3 is built from 13 residues. V lost 4 bases to trimming and J lost 1 base, with 5 bases between them. The germline V gene has CDR1 SGHRS and CDR2 YFSETQ. The CDR3 coding sequence is TGCGCCAGCAGCAAACAGAACACCGGGGAGCTGTTTTTT. Amino acid sequence: CASSKQNTGELFF. Supplemented by reference TRBV5-1 and TRBJ2-2, the full variable domain reads KAGVTQTPRYLIKTRGQQVTLSCSPISGHRSVSWYQQTPGQGLQFLFEYFSETQRNKGNFPGRFSGRQFSNSRSEMNVSTLELGDSALYLCASSKQNTGELFFGEGSRLTVL.

V is TRBV6-6 and J is TRBJ2-3; D is possibly TRBD2 (5 bases). V was pared by 0 bases and J by 6 bases, with 7 bases between. The CDR3 sequence is 13 residues long. Germline V gene data show CDR1 as MNHNY and CDR2 as SVGAGI (reference sequence). CDR3 amino acids: CASSYSEADTQYF. CDR3 nucleotides: TGTGCCAGCAGTTACTCGGAGGCGGATACGCAGTATTTT.

V is TRBV18 and J is TRBJ2-7; D might be TRBD2 (6 bases). Trimming stripped 8 bases from V and 2 bases from J, with 16 bases between. This CDR3 is 14 amino acids long. CDR1 and CDR2 from the germline V gene are KGHSH and LQKENI. The CDR3 reads CASHGGRGPYEQYF. CDR3 in DNA: TGTGCCAGCCACGGGGGAAGGGGCCCCTACGAGCAGTACTTC.

The J gene is TRBJ2-5, the V gene TRBV7-3, with D tentatively TRBD2 (5 bases). V lost 1 base and J 4 bases, leaving 13 bases between the germline ends. Germline V CDR1 and CDR2: SGHTA, FQGTGA. This CDR3 has 15 residues. The CDR3 DNA follows: TGTGCCAGCAGCTTAAGGCGGGCCTCCTCAGAGACCCAGTACTTC. This encodes CASSLRRASSETQYF. The full variable domain, completed using reference TRBV7-3 and TRBJ2-5, is GAGVSQTPSNKVTEKGKYVELRCDPISGHTALYWYRQSLGQGPEFLIYFQGTGAADDSGLPNDRFFAVRPEGSVSTLKIQRTERGDSAVYLCASSLRRASSETQYFGPGTRLLVL.

The CDR3 region is CAWSVKTAWADTQYF. The CDR3 DNA is TGTGCCTGGAGTGTCAAGACAGCCTGGGCGGATACGCAGTATTTT. J is TRBJ2-3 and V is TRBV30, with TRBD1 as a possible D gene (5 bases). Germline V CDR1 and CDR2: GTSNPN, SVGIG (reference sequence). The CDR3 loop spans 15 amino acids. V was pared by 0 bases and J by 6 bases, with 16 bases between.

The V gene is TRBV14, the J gene TRBJ1-5; D remains ambiguous. Trimming left V 4 bases short and J 7 bases short, with 14 bases between. Germline V gene sequence: CDR1 SGHDN, CDR2 FVKESK. CDR3 length equals 14 residues. Written as DNA, the CDR3 is TGTGCCAGCAGCCCCGGCTGGGGAGGACAGCCCCAGCATTTT. Translation: CASSPGWGGQPQHF.

V gene TRBV7-9 combines with J gene TRBJ2-7; 9 bases map to TRBD2. The junction had 9 bases not matched to a gene; V was cut back by 5 bases and J by 4 bases. Germline assignment: CDR1 SEHNR and CDR2 FQNEAQ (reference sequence). The CDR3 loop spans 15 amino acids. The CDR3 sequence is CASSPQRGDAYEQYF. CDR3 DNA: TGTGCCAGCAGCCCTCAGCGGGGGGACGCTTACGAGCAGTACTTC.

In nucleotides, the CDR3 is TGTGCCAGCAGCTCGGACAGGGCGAATGAGCAGTTCTTC. This translates into CASSSDRANEQFF. The chain carries TRBV11-3 and TRBJ2-1, with TRBD1 matching over 8 bases. CDR1 is SGHNT, CDR2 YENEEA, per germline. V lost 4 bases and J lost 7; bases outside the gene matches: 3. The CDR3 contains 13 residues.